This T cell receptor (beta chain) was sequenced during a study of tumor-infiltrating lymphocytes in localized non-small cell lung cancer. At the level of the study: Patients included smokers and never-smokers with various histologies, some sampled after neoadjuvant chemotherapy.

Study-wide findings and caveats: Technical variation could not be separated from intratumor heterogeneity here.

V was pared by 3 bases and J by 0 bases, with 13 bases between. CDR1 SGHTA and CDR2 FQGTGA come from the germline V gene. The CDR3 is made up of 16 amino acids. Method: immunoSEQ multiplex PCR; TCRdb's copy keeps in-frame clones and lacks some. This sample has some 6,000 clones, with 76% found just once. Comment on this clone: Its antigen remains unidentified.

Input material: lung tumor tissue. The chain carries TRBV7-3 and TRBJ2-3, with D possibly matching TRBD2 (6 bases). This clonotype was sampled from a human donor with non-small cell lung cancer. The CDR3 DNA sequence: TGTGCCAGCAGCTTCGGAGGGGATACTAGCACAGATACGCAGTATTTT. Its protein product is CASSFGGDTSTDTQYF.